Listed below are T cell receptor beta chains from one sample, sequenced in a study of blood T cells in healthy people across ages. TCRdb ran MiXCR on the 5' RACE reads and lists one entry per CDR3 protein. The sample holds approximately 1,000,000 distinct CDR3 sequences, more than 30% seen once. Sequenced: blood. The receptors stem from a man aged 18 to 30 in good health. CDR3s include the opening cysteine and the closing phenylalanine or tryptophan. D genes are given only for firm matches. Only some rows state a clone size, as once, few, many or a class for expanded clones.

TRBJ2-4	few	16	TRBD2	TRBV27	TGTGCCAGCAGTTTGCTAGCGGTGGGGGCCAAAAACATTCAGTACTTC	CASSLLAVGAKNIQYF
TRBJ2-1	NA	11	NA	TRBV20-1	TGCAGTGCTGGACAGCAAGAGACCCAGTTCTTC	CSAGQQETQFF
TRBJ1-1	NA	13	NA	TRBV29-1	TGCAGCGTTGAAGGGACGCTGGGAACTGAAGCTTTCTTT	CSVEGTLGTEAFF
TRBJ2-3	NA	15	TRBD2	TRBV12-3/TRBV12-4	TGTGCCAGCAGCCCAGCGGGGGTTAGCACAGATACGCAGTATTTT	CASSPAGVSTDTQYF
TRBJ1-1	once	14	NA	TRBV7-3	TGTGCCAGCATGCCGGGACCCCCTGACACTGAAGCTTTCTTT	CASMPGPPDTEAFF
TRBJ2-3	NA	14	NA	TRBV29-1	TGCAGCGTTGAAGACCCCACAGGGAAAGATACGCAGTATTTT	CSVEDPTGKDTQYF
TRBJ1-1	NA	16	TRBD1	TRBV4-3	TGCGCCAGCAGCCAGGGGACAGGGGGCGCCAGCACTGAAGCTTTCTTT	CASSQGTGGASTEAFF
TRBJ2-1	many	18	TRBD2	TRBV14	TGTGCCAGCAGCCAAGAAGATGTGCGCGGGGGGGCTGGTAATGAGCAGTTCTTC	CASSQEDVRGGAGNEQFF
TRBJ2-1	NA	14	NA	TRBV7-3	TGTGCCAGCAGCTCAGCCGGGACTGGTTATGAGCAGTTCTTC	CASSSAGTGYEQFF
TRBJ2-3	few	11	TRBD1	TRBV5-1	TGCGCCAGCCCCTTTGGGCAGGGGGAGTATTTT	CASPFGQGEYF
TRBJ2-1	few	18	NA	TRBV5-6	TGTGCCAGCAGCTTGGCCGGTTACCTAACAAAAAAGAACAATGAGCAGTTCTTC	CASSLAGYLTKKNNEQFF
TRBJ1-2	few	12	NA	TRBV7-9	TGTGCCAGCTTTGAGACTAACTATGGCTACACCTTC	CASFETNYGYTF
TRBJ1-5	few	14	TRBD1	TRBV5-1	TGCGCCAGCAGCCCGGACAGGGGGCAACAGCCCCAGCATTTT	CASSPDRGQQPQHF
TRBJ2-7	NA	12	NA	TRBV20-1	TGCAGTGCTGCCCCCAACTCCTACGAGCAGTACTTC	CSAAPNSYEQYF
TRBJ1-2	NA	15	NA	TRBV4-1	TGCGCCAGCAGCCAAGAGGGTAGGGTGGACTATGGCTACACCTTC	CASSQEGRVDYGYTF
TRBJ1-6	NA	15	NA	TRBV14	TGTGCCAGCAGCCCGGGATCTGCTTATAATTCACCCCTCCACTTT	CASSPGSAYNSPLHF
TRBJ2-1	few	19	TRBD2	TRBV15	TGTGCCACCAGCAGAGGGATCGGGCTAGCGGGGACCATATACAATGAGCAGTTCTTC	CATSRGIGLAGTIYNEQFF
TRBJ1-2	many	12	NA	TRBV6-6	TGTGCCAGCAACACTGGGACCTATGGCTACACCTTC	CASNTGTYGYTF
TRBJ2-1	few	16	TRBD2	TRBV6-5	TGTGCCAGCAGTTATAGTACGGGGGGGAACTACAATGAGCAGTTCTTC	CASSYSTGGNYNEQFF